Sequencing of this TCR beta chain was carried out in a study of CD8 T cells in Susac syndrome. When the RNA was reverse transcribed, random hexamers were used with an input of about 0.5 to 1 ug. MiXCR, applied by TCRdb to the immunoSEQ multiplex PCR reads, yields one record per CDR3 protein. Of approximately 70,000 distinct CDR3 sequences detected, under 96% appear once; the ten largest clones hold around 0.11%. Between the trimmed V and J ends, which lost 9 bases and 5 bases, there was a span of 13 bases. CDR3 size: 12 residues. Germline V lookup: CDR1 SGHTA, CDR2 FQGNSA. This chain connects TRBV7-2 to TRBJ2-5, with a tentative D call TRBD2 (6 bases). This TCR derives from a human donor with multiple sclerosis. Specimen: CD4+ T cells from PBMCs. In DNA, the CDR3 is TGTGCCAGTGGACGGGGGTTGGAGACCCAGTACTTC. Its translation is CASGRGLETQYF.